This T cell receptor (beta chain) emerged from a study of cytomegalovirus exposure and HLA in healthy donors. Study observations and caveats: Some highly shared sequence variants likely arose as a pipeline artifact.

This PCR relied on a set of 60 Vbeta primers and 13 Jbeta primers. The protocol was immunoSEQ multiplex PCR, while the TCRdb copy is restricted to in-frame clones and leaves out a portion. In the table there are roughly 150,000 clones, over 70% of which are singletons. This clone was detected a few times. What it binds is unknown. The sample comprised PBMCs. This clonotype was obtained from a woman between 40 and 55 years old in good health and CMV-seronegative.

CDR3 amino acids: CASSPWDRENTEAFF. CDR3 bases: TGTGCCAGCAGCCCTTGGGACAGGGAGAACACTGAAGCTTTCTTT. This rearrangement joins TRBV5-4 to TRBJ1-1, with 9 positions matching TRBD1. The germline V gene encodes CDR1 SGHNT and CDR2 YYREEE (reference sequence). The CDR3 runs to 15 residues. The J segment lost 1 base and the V segment lost 4 bases, leaving 5 bases of the junction unmatched.